A selection of T cell receptor beta chains follows, all from one sample in a study of blood T cell repertoires in COVID-19. The method was immunoSEQ multiplex PCR; TCRdb's version includes in-frame clones alone and lacks a portion of them. Of about 120,000 clones detected, under 85% appear once; the ten largest clones hold 10% to 15%. The sample was peripheral blood. These receptors were collected from a man aged 55 to 70 with acute or convalescent COVID-19. CDR3s include the opening cysteine and the closing phenylalanine or tryptophan. A D gene is named only where the DNA matches it firmly. Clone size is stated in some rows and not others, as once, few, many or a class when expanded.

J: TRBJ2-4; V: TRBV6-5; size: NA; D: TRBD1; CDR3: CASSYSRDRGHIQYF; DNA: TGTGCCAGCAGTTACTCGAGGGACAGGGGACACATTCAGTACTTC
J: TRBJ2-3; V: TRBV5-1; size: NA; D: TRBD1; CDR3: CASSSYALGTGTTDTQYF; DNA: TGCGCCAGCAGCTCGTATGCGCTAGGGACAGGCACAACAGATACGCAGTATTTT
J: TRBJ2-1; V: TRBV4-2; size: many; D: NA; CDR3: CASSPMEASGNEQFF; DNA: TGTGCCAGCAGCCCTATGGAGGCTTCGGGCAATGAGCAGTTCTTC
J: TRBJ1-2; V: TRBV29-1; size: NA; D: TRBD1; CDR3: CSGQTGHYGYTF; DNA: TGCAGCGGACAGACAGGGCACTATGGCTACACCTTC
J: TRBJ2-1; V: TRBV19; size: NA; D: TRBD2; CDR3: CASSGPRIGRDNEQFF; DNA: TGTGCCAGTAGTGGCCCAAGGATCGGGAGGGATAATGAGCAGTTCTTC
J: TRBJ2-1; V: TRBV5-1; size: NA; D: NA; CDR3: CASSLRTSRDTRNEQFF; DNA: TGCGCCAGCAGCTTGAGGACTTCACGAGATACAAGGAATGAGCAGTTCTTC
J: TRBJ1-5; V: TRBV19; size: many; D: NA; CDR3: CASSTRRGSNQPQHF; DNA: TGTGCCAGTAGTACCCGAAGGGGTAGCAATCAGCCCCAGCATTTT
J: TRBJ1-5; V: TRBV5-1; size: NA; D: TRBD1; CDR3: CASSSRPGGGQPQHF; DNA: TGCGCCAGCAGCTCACGACCAGGGGGTGGACAGCCCCAGCATTTT
J: TRBJ1-5; V: TRBV18; size: NA; D: TRBD1; CDR3: CASSPPGQGYQPQHF; DNA: TGTGCCAGCTCACCACCGGGACAGGGGTATCAGCCCCAGCATTTT
J: TRBJ2-1; V: TRBV4-1; size: NA; D: NA; CDR3: CASSRREIYNEQFF; DNA: TGCGCCAGCAGCCGACGGGAGATCTACAATGAGCAGTTCTTC
J: TRBJ2-5; V: TRBV4-2; size: few; D: TRBD2; CDR3: CASSQETSGRGETQYF; DNA: TGTGCCAGCAGCCAAGAAACTAGCGGGAGGGGTGAGACCCAGTACTTC
J: TRBJ2-5; V: TRBV10-3; size: NA; D: TRBD2; CDR3: CAIATSGSAETQYF; DNA: TGTGCCATCGCGACTAGCGGGAGTGCAGAGACCCAGTACTTC
J: TRBJ2-5; V: TRBV24-1; size: NA; D: TRBD2; CDR3: CATSDSKLAGRTETQYF; DNA: TGTGCCACCAGTGATTCCAAACTAGCGGGGAGGACGGAGACCCAGTACTTC
J: TRBJ1-4; V: TRBV6-1; size: NA; D: NA; CDR3: CASSEALTATNEKLFF; DNA: TGTGCCAGCAGTGAAGCGCTAACAGCAACTAATGAAAAACTGTTTTTT
J: TRBJ2-5; V: TRBV7-9; size: medium-sized; D: NA; CDR3: CASSPAGSGLMQETQYF; DNA: TGTGCCAGCAGTCCGGCGGGGTCTGGTTTAATGCAAGAGACCCAGTACTTC
J: TRBJ1-5; V: TRBV4-1; size: few; D: NA; CDR3: CASSRVGQQNQPQHF; DNA: TGCGCCAGCAGCCGAGTAGGACAGCAGAATCAGCCCCAGCATTTT
J: TRBJ2-1; V: TRBV5-1; size: NA; D: TRBD2; CDR3: CASRARAGEDNEQFF; DNA: TGCGCCAGCAGAGCCCGAGCGGGAGAGGACAATGAGCAGTTCTTC
J: TRBJ2-1; V: TRBV7-8; size: NA; D: TRBD2; CDR3: CASSLTSGIFSYNEQFF; DNA: TGTGCCAGCAGCTTGACTAGCGGAATATTCTCCTACAATGAGCAGTTCTTC
J: TRBJ1-1; V: TRBV28; size: NA; D: NA; CDR3: CASSSTGWDTEAFF; DNA: TGTGCCAGCAGCTCGACAGGTTGGGACACTGAAGCTTTCTTT
J: TRBJ1-2; V: TRBV6-1; size: NA; D: NA; CDR3: CASSEVRNGGYTF; DNA: TGTGCCAGCAGTGAAGTGAGGAATGGTGGCTACACCTTC
J: TRBJ1-1; V: TRBV5-3; size: once; D: NA; CDR3: CARSLRDQGATPPMNTEAFF; DNA: TGTGCCAGAAGCTTGCGAGATCAGGGCGCTACACCTCCTATGAACACTGAAGCTTTCTTT
J: TRBJ1-1; V: TRBV6-6; size: NA; D: TRBD1; CDR3: CASTNGQGANTEAFF; DNA: TGTGCCAGCACTAACGGGCAGGGGGCAAACACTGAAGCTTTCTTT
J: TRBJ2-7; V: TRBV6-5; size: many; D: TRBD1; CDR3: CASRTQDRGIGEQYF; DNA: TGTGCCAGCAGAACCCAGGACAGGGGGATAGGCGAGCAGTACTTC
J: TRBJ2-7; V: TRBV28; size: NA; D: TRBD1; CDR3: CASRVPGTGGFNEQYF; DNA: TGTGCCAGCAGGGTCCCCGGGACAGGGGGCTTCAACGAGCAGTACTTC
J: TRBJ1-1; V: TRBV3-1/TRBV3-2; size: NA; D: NA; CDR3: CASSPGRLGAFF; DNA: TGTGCCAGCAGCCCCGGGAGACTGGGAGCTTTCTTT
J: TRBJ2-3; V: TRBV27; size: NA; D: TRBD2; CDR3: CASSLYSGRGADTQYF; DNA: TGTGCCAGCAGTTTATATAGCGGGAGAGGTGCAGATACGCAGTATTTT
J: TRBJ1-2; V: TRBV5-4; size: NA; D: TRBD1; CDR3: CASSLVGQGAYGYTF; DNA: TGTGCCAGCAGCTTGGTAGGACAGGGGGCATACGGCTACACCTTC
J: TRBJ2-1; V: TRBV4-1; size: NA; D: TRBD2; CDR3: CASSFLGSSGYNEQFF; DNA: TGCGCCAGCAGCTTCCTAGGCTCTAGCGGTTACAATGAGCAGTTCTTC
J: TRBJ1-2; V: TRBV27; size: NA; D: NA; CDR3: CASSLSRTGSSGYTF; DNA: TGTGCCAGCAGTTTATCACGAACAGGGAGCAGTGGCTACACCTTC
J: TRBJ2-3; V: TRBV24-1; size: NA; D: NA; CDR3: CATSDPSRGGRGDTQYF; DNA: TGTGCCACCAGTGATCCCTCGCGAGGGGGGAGGGGAGATACGCAGTATTTT
J: TRBJ2-7; V: TRBV28; size: NA; D: NA; CDR3: CASSLPRGDEQYF; DNA: TGTGCCAGCAGCCTCCCCCGGGGAGACGAGCAGTACTTC
J: TRBJ2-2; V: TRBV28; size: NA; D: TRBD1; CDR3: CASSLWRGGNTGELFF; DNA: TGTGCCAGCAGCCTTTGGCGAGGGGGCAACACCGGGGAGCTGTTTTTT
J: TRBJ1-4; V: TRBV25-1; size: NA; D: NA; CDR3: CASSFSTNEKLFF; DNA: TGTGCCAGTTCTTTTTCAACTAATGAAAAACTGTTTTTT
J: TRBJ2-3; V: TRBV7-3; size: NA; D: TRBD1; CDR3: CASSRRTGGRDTQYF; DNA: TGTGCCAGCAGCCGTCGGACAGGGGGCAGAGATACGCAGTATTTT
J: TRBJ2-3; V: TRBV4-1; size: NA; D: TRBD2; CDR3: CASSQPGLAGGGRSDTQYF; DNA: TGCGCCAGCAGCCAACCGGGACTAGCGGGAGGGGGTAGGTCGGATACGCAGTATTTT
J: TRBJ1-1; V: TRBV27; size: few; D: TRBD1; CDR3: CASSFFRDRPTEAFF; DNA: TGTGCCAGCAGTTTCTTCCGGGACAGGCCCACTGAAGCTTTCTTT
J: TRBJ2-2; V: TRBV19; size: NA; D: TRBD2; CDR3: CASSMRRSGLAGGPRTGELFF; DNA: TGTGCCAGTAGTATGCGCAGGTCAGGACTAGCGGGAGGGCCTAGGACCGGGGAGCTGTTTTTT
J: TRBJ2-1; V: TRBV27; size: NA; D: NA; CDR3: CASSFRMQVRNEQFF; DNA: TGTGCCAGCAGTTTCCGAATGCAGGTCAGGAATGAGCAGTTCTTC
J: TRBJ1-4; V: TRBV18; size: NA; D: NA; CDR3: CASSPQNTPNEKLFF; DNA: TGTGCCAGCTCACCACAGAACACCCCTAATGAAAAACTGTTTTTT
J: TRBJ1-5; V: TRBV28; size: NA; D: NA; CDR3: CASSLWAYQPQHF; DNA: TGTGCCAGCAGTTTATGGGCCTATCAGCCCCAGCATTTT
J: TRBJ2-3; V: TRBV13; size: NA; D: NA; CDR3: CASSPRDLTDTQYF; DNA: TGTGCCAGCAGCCCTCGGGACTTAACAGATACGCAGTATTTT